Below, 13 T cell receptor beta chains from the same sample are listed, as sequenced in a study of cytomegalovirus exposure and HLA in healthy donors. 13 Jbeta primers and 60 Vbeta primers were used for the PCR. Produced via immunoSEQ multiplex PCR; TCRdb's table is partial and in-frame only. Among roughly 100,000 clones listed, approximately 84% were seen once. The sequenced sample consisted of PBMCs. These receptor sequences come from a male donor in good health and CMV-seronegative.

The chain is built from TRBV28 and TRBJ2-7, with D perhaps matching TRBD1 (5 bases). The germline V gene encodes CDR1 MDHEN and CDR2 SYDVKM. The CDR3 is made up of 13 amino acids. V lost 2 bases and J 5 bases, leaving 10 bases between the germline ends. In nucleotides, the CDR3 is TGTGCCAGCAGTTTAGGGGCCCCCCACGAGCAGTACTTC. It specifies CASSLGAPHEQYF.

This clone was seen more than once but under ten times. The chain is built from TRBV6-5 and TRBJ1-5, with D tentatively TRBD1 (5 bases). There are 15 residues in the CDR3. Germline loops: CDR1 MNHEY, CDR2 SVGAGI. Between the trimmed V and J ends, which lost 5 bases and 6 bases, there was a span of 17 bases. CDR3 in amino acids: CASSAESGDVQPQHF. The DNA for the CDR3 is TGTGCCAGCAGTGCTGAATCGGGGGACGTTCAGCCCCAGCATTTT.

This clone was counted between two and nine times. CDR3 amino acids: CASSRQGGQFF. The CDR3 DNA reads TGTGCCAGCAGCCGACAGGGGGGGCAGTTCTTC. The chain employs TRBV2 and TRBJ2-1; TRBD1 agrees at 9 bases. Trimming took 6 bases from V and 12 from J; bases not matched to a gene: 3. Per germline, CDR1 SNHLY and CDR2 FYNNEI. The CDR3 is 11 residues long.

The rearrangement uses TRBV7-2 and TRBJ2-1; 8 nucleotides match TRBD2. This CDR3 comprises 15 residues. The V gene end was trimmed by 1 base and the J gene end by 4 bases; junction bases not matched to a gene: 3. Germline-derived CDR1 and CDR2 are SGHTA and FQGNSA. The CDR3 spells CASSLGSGSYNEQFF. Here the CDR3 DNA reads TGTGCCAGCAGCTTAGGGAGCGGGAGTTACAATGAGCAGTTCTTC.

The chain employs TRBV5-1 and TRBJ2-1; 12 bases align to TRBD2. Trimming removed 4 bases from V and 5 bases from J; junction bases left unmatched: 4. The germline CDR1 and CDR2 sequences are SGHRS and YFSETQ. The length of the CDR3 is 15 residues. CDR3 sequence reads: CASSPRTSGNNEQFF. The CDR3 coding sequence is TGCGCCAGCAGCCCACGGACTAGCGGGAACAATGAGCAGTTCTTC.

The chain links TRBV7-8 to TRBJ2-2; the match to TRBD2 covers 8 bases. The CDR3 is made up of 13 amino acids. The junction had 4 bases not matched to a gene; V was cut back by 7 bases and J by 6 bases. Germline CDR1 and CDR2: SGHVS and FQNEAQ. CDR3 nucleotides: TGTGCCAGCAAAGCGGGAGTGGCCGGGGAGCTGTTTTTT. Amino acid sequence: CASKAGVAGELFF. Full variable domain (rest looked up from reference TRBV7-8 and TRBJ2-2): GAGVSQSPRYKVAKRGQDVALRCDPISGHVSLFWYQQALGQGPEFLTYFQNEAQLDKSGLPSDRFFAERPEGSVSTLKIQRTQQEDSAVYLCASKAGVAGELFFGEGSRLTVL.

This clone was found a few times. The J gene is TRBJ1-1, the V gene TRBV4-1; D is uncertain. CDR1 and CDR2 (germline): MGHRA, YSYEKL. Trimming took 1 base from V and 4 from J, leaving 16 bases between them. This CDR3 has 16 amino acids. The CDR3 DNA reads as TGCGCCAGCAGCCAAGTTTACTCACAGCGGGGCACTGAAGCTTTCTTT. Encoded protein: CASSQVYSQRGTEAFF.

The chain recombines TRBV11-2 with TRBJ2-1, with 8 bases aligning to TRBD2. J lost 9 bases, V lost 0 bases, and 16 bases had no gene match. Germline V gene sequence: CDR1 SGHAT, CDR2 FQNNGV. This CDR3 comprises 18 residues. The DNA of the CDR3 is TGTGCCAGCAGCTTAGACCTCGTGGGTGCGGGAGGCCCTGCTGAGCAGTTCTTC. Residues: CASSLDLVGAGGPAEQFF.

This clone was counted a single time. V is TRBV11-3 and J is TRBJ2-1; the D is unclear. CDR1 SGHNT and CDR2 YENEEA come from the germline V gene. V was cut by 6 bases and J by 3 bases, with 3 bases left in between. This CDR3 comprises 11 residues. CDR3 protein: CASSNYNEQFF. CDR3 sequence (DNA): TGTGCCAGCAGTAACTACAATGAGCAGTTCTTC.

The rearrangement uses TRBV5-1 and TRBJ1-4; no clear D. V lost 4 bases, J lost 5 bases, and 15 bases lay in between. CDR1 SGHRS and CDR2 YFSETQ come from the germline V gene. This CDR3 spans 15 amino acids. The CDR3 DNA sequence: TGCGCCAGCAGCGATGCGGGCCGGGGAAATGAAAAACTGTTTTTT. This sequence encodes CASSDAGRGNEKLFF.

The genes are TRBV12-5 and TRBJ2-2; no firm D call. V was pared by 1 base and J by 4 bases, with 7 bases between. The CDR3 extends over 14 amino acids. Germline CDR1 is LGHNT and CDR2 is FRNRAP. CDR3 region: CASGLGVTTGELFF. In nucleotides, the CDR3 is TGTGCTAGTGGTTTGGGAGTAACCACCGGGGAGCTGTTTTTT.

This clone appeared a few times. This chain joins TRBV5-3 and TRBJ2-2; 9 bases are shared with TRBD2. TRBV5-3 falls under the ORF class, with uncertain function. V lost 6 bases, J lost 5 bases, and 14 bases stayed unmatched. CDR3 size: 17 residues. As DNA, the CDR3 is TGTGCCAGAACGCCAATAGCGGGAGCGGACCCAACCGGGGAGCTGTTTTTT. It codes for CARTPIAGADPTGELFF.

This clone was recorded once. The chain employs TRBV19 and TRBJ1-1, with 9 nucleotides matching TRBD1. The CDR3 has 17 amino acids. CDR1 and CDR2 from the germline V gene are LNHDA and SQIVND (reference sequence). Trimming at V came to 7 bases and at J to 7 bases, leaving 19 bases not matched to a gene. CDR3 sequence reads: CASITSGTGRVSGEAFF. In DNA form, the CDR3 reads TGTGCCAGTATTACCTCCGGGACAGGGCGGGTGTCGGGTGAAGCTTTCTTT. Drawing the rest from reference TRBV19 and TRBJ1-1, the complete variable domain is DGGITQSPKYLFRKEGQNVTLSCEQNLNHDAMYWYRQDPGQGLRLIYYSQIVNDFQKGDIAEGYSVSREKKESFPLTVTSAQKNPTAFYLCASITSGTGRVSGEAFFGQGTRLTVV.